The T cell receptor beta chain described here comes from a study of patients and donors after allogeneic stem cell transplantation. TCRdb recomputed calls from the RT-PCR reads with MiXCR, one row per CDR3 protein. Among some 880,000 distinct CDR3 sequences listed, approximately 19% were seen once. The CDR3 is made up of 12 amino acids. The germline V gene encodes CDR1 MNHNY and CDR2 SVGAGI (reference sequence). Unmatched junction bases numbered 3, after V lost 4 bases and J lost 8 bases. This clonotype was detected ten times or more. The material sequenced was blood, either unsorted or a sorted T cell fraction (not recorded which). V and J are TRBV6-6 and TRBJ1-2, with 8 nucleotides matching TRBD1. This receptor was obtained from a human donor who was either an allogeneic HSCT recipient or a stem cell or donor lymphocyte infusion donor (not recorded which). It is not recorded whose cells these are; they may come from a transplant donor. The CDR3 here is CASSSRGRGYTF. CDR3 DNA: TGTGCCAGCAGTTCCAGGGGGCGAGGCTACACCTTC.